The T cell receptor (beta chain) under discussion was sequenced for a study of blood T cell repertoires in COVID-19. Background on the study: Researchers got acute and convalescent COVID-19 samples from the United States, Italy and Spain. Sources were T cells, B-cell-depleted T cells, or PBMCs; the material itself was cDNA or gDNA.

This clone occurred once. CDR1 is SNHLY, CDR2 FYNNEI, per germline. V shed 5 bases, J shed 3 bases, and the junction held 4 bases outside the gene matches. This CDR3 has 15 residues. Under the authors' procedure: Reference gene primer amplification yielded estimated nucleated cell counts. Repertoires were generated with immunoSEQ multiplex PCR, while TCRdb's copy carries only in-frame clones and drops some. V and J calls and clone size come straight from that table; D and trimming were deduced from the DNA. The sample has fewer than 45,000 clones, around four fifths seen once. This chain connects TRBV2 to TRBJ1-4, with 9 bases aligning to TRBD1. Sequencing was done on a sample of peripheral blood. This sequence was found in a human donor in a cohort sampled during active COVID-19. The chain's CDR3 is CASSTDRGSNEKLFF. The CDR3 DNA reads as TGTGCCAGCAGTACGGACAGGGGCTCTAATGAAAAACTGTTTTTT.